This record concerns one TCR beta chain sequence. The CDR3 runs 16 residues. V was pared by 0 bases and J by 5 bases, with 8 bases of the junction left unmatched. The V gene's germline CDR1 is LGHDT and CDR2 YNNKEL (reference sequence). In the authors' workflow: Amplification of reference gene primers was used by the study to estimate nucleated cell counts. Libraries were prepared by immunoSEQ multiplex PCR; TCRdb keeps only in-frame clonotypes and omits some of them. The V and J calls and clone size are taken from that table; D and trimming were inferred from the DNA. The data show around 250,000 clones, around 86% seen once. These data are taken from a study of blood T cell repertoires in COVID-19. Study in general: From the United States, Italy and Spain came samples of acute and convalescent COVID-19. From T cells, B-cell-depleted T cells, or PBMCs came the material, which was cDNA or gDNA.

Sample: peripheral blood. V is TRBV3-1 (or the pseudogene TRBV3-2) and J is TRBJ2-5; TRBD1 aligns across 8 bases. This sequence was found in a woman between 25 and 40 years old with active or convalescent COVID-19. The CDR3 is CASSQDRSGGWETQYF. The CDR3, as DNA: TGTGCCAGCAGCCAAGATCGGTCAGGGGGCTGGGAGACCCAGTACTTC.